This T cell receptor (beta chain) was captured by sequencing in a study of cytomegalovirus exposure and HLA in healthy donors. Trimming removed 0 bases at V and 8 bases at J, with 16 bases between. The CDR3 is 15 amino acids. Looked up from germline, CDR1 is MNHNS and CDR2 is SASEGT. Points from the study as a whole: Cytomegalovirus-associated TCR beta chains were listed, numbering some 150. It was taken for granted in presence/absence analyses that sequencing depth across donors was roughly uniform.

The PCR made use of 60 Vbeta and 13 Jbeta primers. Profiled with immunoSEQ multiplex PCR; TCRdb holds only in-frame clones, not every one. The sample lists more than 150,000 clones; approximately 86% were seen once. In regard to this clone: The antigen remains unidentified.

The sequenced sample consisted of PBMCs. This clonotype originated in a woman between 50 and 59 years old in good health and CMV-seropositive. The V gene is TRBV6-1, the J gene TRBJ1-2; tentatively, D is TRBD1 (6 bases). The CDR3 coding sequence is TGTGCCAGCAGTGAAGCGCTTAACAGGGTGAACGGCTACACCTTC. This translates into CASSEALNRVNGYTF.